The present T cell receptor beta chain was sequenced within a study of identical twins. TCRdb used MiXCR to reprocess the 5' RACE reads, holding one entry per CDR3 protein. The sample records over 600,000 distinct CDR3 sequences, over 20% being singletons. A word on this clonotype: Its cognate antigen is unknown.

Findings and limits, study-wide: Interpretation of the results relied on cross-sectional statistical analysis and not on following the same donors. Out-of-frame alpha sequences common to twins exhibited an excess of low generation probability.

The sample also formed part of further work on T cells expressing NK-cell markers. That study reports: As a fraction of CD8+ T cells, dominant NKG2C+ clonotypes reached about 1.0-7.5% in six donors. The CD3+CD56-NKG2C+ fraction was also led by these clonotypes in a handful of donors.

The sequence was collected from a woman between 18 and 29 years old in good health. The sample consisted of PBMCs.

Here the CDR3 DNA reads TGTGCCAGCAGCTGGGGACTAGGCTCCTACAATGAGCAGTTCTTC. Translated, it gives CASSWGLGSYNEQFF. The chain uses TRBV5-5 and TRBJ2-1; 8 bases are shared with TRBD2. CDR3 size: 15 residues. The V segment lost 3 bases and the J segment 0 bases; nucleotides outside the gene matches: 2. Germline CDR1 SGHKS, CDR2 YYEKEE (reference sequence).